One and the same sample provided the 13 T cell receptor beta chains below, sequenced in a study. TCRdb passed the 5' RACE reads through MiXCR, listing each CDR3 protein once. Of over 50,000 distinct CDR3 sequences listed, approximately 23% are singletons. The specimen sequenced was tumor-infiltrating naive CD4+ T cells sorted from the breast tumor. Specified subset: naive CD4+ T cells, CD4+CD45RA+CD25-. These receptors were obtained from a female donor with breast cancer.

The chain joins TRBV5-1 to TRBJ2-1; 9 nucleotides agree with TRBD1. With 1 base clipped from V and 9 bases from J, the junction kept 17 bases outside the gene matches. The CDR3 covers 18 residues. CDR1 SGHRS and CDR2 YFSETQ come from the germline V gene. The CDR3: CASSLTSRTGTGISEQFF. The CDR3 bases are TGCGCCAGCAGCTTGACCAGCAGAACCGGGACAGGGATTAGTGAGCAGTTCTTC.

The V call is TRBV7-3, the J call TRBJ2-1; 10 bases are shared with TRBD1. V gave up 4 bases and J gave up 5 bases; unmatched junction bases: 8. This CDR3 spans 16 amino acids. The germline gives CDR1 SGHTA, CDR2 FQGTGA. DNA of the CDR3: TGTGCCAGCAGCTCCCCGACAGGGGGCAAACACAATGAGCAGTTCTTC. Protein product: CASSSPTGGKHNEQFF. Full variable domain (rest looked up from reference TRBV7-3 and TRBJ2-1): GAGVSQTPSNKVTEKGKYVELRCDPISGHTALYWYRQSLGQGPEFLIYFQGTGAADDSGLPNDRFFAVRPEGSVSTLKIQRTERGDSAVYLCASSSPTGGKHNEQFFGPGTRLTVL.

This sequence joins TRBV6-6 and TRBJ1-5; D remains unclear. V lost 1 base, J lost 0 bases, and 10 bases lay in between. Germline loops: CDR1 MNHNY, CDR2 SVGAGI (reference sequence). CDR3 length equals 16 residues. The CDR3 DNA is TGTGCCAGCAGTTACTTAGGACGGCCTAGCAATCAGCCCCAGCATTTT. As protein: CASSYLGRPSNQPQHF.

The chain carries TRBV7-9 and TRBJ2-7; D perhaps matches TRBD1 (6 bases). V gave up 5 bases and J gave up 1 base, with 12 bases separating them. CDR3 length: 14 amino acids. CDR1 is SEHNR, CDR2 FQNEAQ, per germline (reference sequence). CDR3 amino acids: CASSQTGQSYEQYF. DNA of the CDR3: TGTGCCAGCAGCCAAACAGGACAGTCCTACGAGCAGTACTTC. Complete variable domain (other parts from reference TRBV7-9 and TRBJ2-7): DTGVSQNPRHKITKRGQNVTFRCDPISEHNRLYWYRQTLGQGPEFLTYFQNEAQLEKSRLLSDRFSAERPKGSFSTLEIQRTEQGDSAMYLCASSQTGQSYEQYFGPGTRLTVT.

As regards this clonotype: This CDR3 is missing its conserved last phenylalanine or tryptophan, likely due to a read error. V and J are TRBV11-2 and TRBJ1-1; tentatively, D is TRBD1 (6 bases). V lost 3 bases to trimming and J lost 5 bases, with 13 bases between them. The CDR3 extends over 14 amino acids. Germline lookup yields CDR1 SGHAT and CDR2 FQNNGV. The CDR3 sequence is CASSFAGALTEAFL. The DNA of the CDR3 is TGTGCCAGCAGCTTCGCGGGGGCCCTTACTGAAGCTTTCCTT.

This clonotype turned up a few times. The CDR3 here is CASSHPLGGTEAFF. In DNA, the CDR3 is TGCGCCAGCAGCCACCCTCTGGGGGGCACTGAAGCTTTCTTT. This chain uses TRBV4-1 with TRBJ1-1; D is possibly TRBD1 (5 bases). The V gene's germline CDR1 is MGHRA and CDR2 YSYEKL. This CDR3 has 14 residues. V lost 3 bases to trimming and J lost 4 bases, with 12 bases between them.

This clonotype has a handful of counts. The chain has TRBV5-1 and TRBJ2-3; 8 nucleotides align to TRBD1. The CDR3 runs to 15 residues. Germline trimming cut 5 bases from V and 4 bases from J; bases unmatched to any gene: 9. CDR1 and CDR2 from the germline V gene are SGHRS and YFSETQ. CDR3 region: CASSFGQGAPDTQYF. In nucleotides, the CDR3 is TGCGCCAGCAGTTTCGGTCAGGGGGCCCCAGATACGCAGTATTTT.

V is TRBV27 and J is TRBJ2-3; TRBD1 is a possible D gene (6 bases). The CDR3 is 14 amino acids. The V end was cut by 5 bases, the J end by 2 bases, with 11 bases between. CDR1 and CDR2 from the germline V gene are MNHEY and SMNVEV (reference sequence). The CDR3 region has the DNA TGTGCCAGCAGTCCATGGACAGACACAGATACGCAGTATTTT. It is translated as CASSPWTDTDTQYF.

This clonotype was recorded many times. J is TRBJ2-7 and V is TRBV27; TRBD2 matches 10 bases. V shed 4 bases and J 6 bases; nucleotides not matched to a gene: 9. The CDR3 extends over 15 amino acids. CDR1 and CDR2 (germline): MNHEY, SMNVEV (reference sequence). CDR3 sequence: CASSSLGAGGLEQYF. DNA of the CDR3: TGTGCCAGCAGTTCCCTAGGAGCGGGAGGGCTCGAGCAGTACTTC.

For this clonotype: One base away lies a much larger clone, so this may be a sequencing read error. This is likely a read error, given that the CDR3 carries no conserved phenylalanine or tryptophan at its end. J is TRBJ1-4 and V is TRBV5-1; possible D gene TRBD1, 5 bases. CDR3 length: 14 amino acids. CDR1 and CDR2 from the germline V gene are SGHRS and YFSETQ. With 4 bases removed from V and 0 bases from J, the gap between germline ends came to 7 bases. The CDR3 sequence is CASSETATNEKLFV. For the CDR3, the DNA is TGCGCCAGCAGCGAGACAGCAACTAATGAAAAACTGTTTGTT.

This clonotype was counted a few times. The chain combines TRBV7-9 with TRBJ1-2; D possibly corresponds to TRBD1 (6 bases). Trimming cost V 5 bases and J 6 bases, with 13 bases left between them. The V gene's germline CDR1 is SEHNR and CDR2 FQNEAQ (reference sequence). The CDR3 loop spans 13 amino acids. The CDR3 nucleotides read TGTGCCAGCAGCCACAGGGTTGGGCATGGCTACACCTTC. The encoded protein is CASSHRVGHGYTF.

This clonotype was seen only a few times. The chain combines TRBV29-1 with TRBJ1-5, with D possibly being TRBD1 (6 bases). CDR1 is SQVTM and CDR2 is ANQGSEA in the germline V gene. The CDR3 spans 16 residues. The ends were cut back, 5 bases at V and 4 bases at J, with 21 bases in the middle. The CDR3 sequence is CSVQNGGAALNQPQHF. In DNA form, the CDR3 reads TGCAGCGTTCAGAATGGGGGGGCTGCCTTAAATCAGCCCCAGCATTTT.

Only a few counts were recorded for this clonotype. This chain links TRBV5-1 with TRBJ2-3; D ambiguous. Germline V gene lookup returns CDR1 SGHRS and CDR2 YFSETQ. Trimming pared 0 bases from V and 6 bases from J, leaving 11 bases between. This CDR3 region has 14 residues. The CDR3 region has the DNA TGCGCCAGCAGCTTGGCCCGGCCAGATGATACGCAGTATTTT. Encoded protein: CASSLARPDDTQYF.